This T cell receptor beta chain was captured in a study of cytomegalovirus exposure and HLA in healthy donors. Whole-study results and caveats: Some TCR beta chains (164 of them) were listed as cytomegalovirus-associated. Using the classifier, cytomegalovirus status was reportedly diagnosed with high specificity and sensitivity. In a later analysis, V- and J-gene trimming of beta chains associated with a DCLRE1C missense variant, replicated independently. Earlier analysis yielded a pattern in which most TCR beta V segments were productive about 90% or about 30% of the time.

V dropped 6 bases and J dropped 7; count of bases not matched to a gene: 8. The CDR3 length is 13 residues. The germline V gene has CDR1 WSHSY and CDR2 SAAADI. Primers included in the PCR were 60 Vbeta and 13 Jbeta primers. Here immunoSEQ multiplex PCR was the method, and the copy in TCRdb shows in-frame clones only, minus some. Among some 130,000 clones listed, about 70% were seen once. This clone was seen more than once but under ten times. The antigen is undetermined. The chain is built from TRBV10-2 and TRBJ2-7, with 8 bases identical to TRBD1. The specimen was PBMCs. The sequence was obtained from a male donor in good health and CMV-seronegative. The CDR3 region is CASSQQGVGEQYF. Here the CDR3 DNA reads TGCGCCAGCAGCCAACAGGGGGTGGGGGAGCAGTACTTC.